This TCR beta chain appears in the sequencing data of a study of T-cell reconstitution after alpha-beta-depleted transplantation in children. A library of TCRbeta sequences, prepared with unique molecular identifiers, was generated. TCRdb called the PCR reads again in MiXCR, with one record for every CDR3 protein. Among hundreds of thousands of distinct CDR3 sequences, less than 15% were seen once, and the ten largest hold 0.79%. This clonotype was counted ten times or more. Germline V lookup: CDR1 MDHEN, CDR2 SYDVKM. V shed 6 bases and J shed 9 bases, with 21 bases lying between them. The CDR3 consists of 15 residues.

This rearrangement joins TRBV28 to TRBJ2-1, with a weak D call TRBD2 (6 bases). The receptor was isolated from a girl under 10 years old with congenital amegakaryocytic thrombocytopenia, due to receive a stem cell transplant. Sample: PBMCs, taken before TCRalphabeta/CD19-depleted stem cell transplant. DNA for the CDR3: TGTGCCAGCAGGGTGGGGACTCTGGGGCACACTGAGCAGTTCTTC. This encodes CASRVGTLGHTEQFF.